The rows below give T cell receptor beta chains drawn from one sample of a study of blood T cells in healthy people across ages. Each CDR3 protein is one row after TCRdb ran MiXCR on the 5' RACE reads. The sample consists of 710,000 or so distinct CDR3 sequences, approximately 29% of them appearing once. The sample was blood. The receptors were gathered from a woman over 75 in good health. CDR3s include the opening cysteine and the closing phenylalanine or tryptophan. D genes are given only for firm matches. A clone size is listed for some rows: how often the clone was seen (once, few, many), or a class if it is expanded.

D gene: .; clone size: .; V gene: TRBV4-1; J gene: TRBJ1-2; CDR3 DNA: TGCGCCAGCAGCCACCCCCCCGGGACGAACAATGGCTACACCTTC; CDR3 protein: CASSHPPGTNNGYTF
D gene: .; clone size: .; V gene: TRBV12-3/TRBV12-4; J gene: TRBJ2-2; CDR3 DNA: TGTGCCAGCACTTGGAACGGGGAGCTGTTTTTT; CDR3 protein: CASTWNGELFF
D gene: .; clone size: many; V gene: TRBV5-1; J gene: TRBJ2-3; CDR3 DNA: TGCGCCAGCAGCTTGGAAGCATCCCCAGATACGCAGTATTTT; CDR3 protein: CASSLEASPDTQYF
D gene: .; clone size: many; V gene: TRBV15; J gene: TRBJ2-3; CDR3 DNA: TGTGCCACCAGCAGAAGACAGGCTAAAGATACGCAGTATTTT; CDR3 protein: CATSRRQAKDTQYF
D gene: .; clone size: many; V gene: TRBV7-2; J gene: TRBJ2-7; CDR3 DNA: TGTGCCAGCAGCTTAGCGCGCGACCTCTACGAGCAGTACTTC; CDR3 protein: CASSLARDLYEQYF
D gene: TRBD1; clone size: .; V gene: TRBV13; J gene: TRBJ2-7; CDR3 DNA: TGTGCCAGCAGCACCGGGACAGGGGATTTCGAGCAGTACTTC; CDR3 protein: CASSTGTGDFEQYF
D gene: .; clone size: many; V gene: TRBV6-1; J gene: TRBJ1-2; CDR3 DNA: TGTGCCAGCAGTGAAGCGCCAGCACCCTATGGCTACACCTTC; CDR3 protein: CASSEAPAPYGYTF
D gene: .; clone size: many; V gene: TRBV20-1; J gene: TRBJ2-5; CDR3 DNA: TGCAGTGCTAGTAAACTTACGGGTCAAGAGACCCAGTACTTC; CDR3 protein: CSASKLTGQETQYF
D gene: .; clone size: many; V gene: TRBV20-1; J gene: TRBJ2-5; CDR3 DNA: TGCAGTGCTAGAGAGGGGGTTCGGTACCAAGAGACCCAGTACTTC; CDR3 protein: CSAREGVRYQETQYF
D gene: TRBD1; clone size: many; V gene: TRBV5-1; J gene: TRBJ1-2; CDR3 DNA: TGCGCCAGCAGCGCCCGGCCGGGACAGTTTAACTATGGCTACACCTTC; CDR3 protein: CASSARPGQFNYGYTF
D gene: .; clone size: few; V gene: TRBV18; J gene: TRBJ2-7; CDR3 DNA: TGTGCCAGCTCAGAGGCCGGGACCCCACAGCAGTACTTC; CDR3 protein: CASSEAGTPQQYF
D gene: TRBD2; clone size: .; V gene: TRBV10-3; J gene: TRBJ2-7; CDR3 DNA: TGTGCCATCAGTGGGCTAGCGGGAGGAATCACCTACGAGCAGTACTTC; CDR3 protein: CAISGLAGGITYEQYF
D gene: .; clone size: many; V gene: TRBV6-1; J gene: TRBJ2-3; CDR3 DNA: TGTGCCAGCAGCCGGGGGGCTAGCACAGATACGCAGTATTTT; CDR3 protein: CASSRGASTDTQYF
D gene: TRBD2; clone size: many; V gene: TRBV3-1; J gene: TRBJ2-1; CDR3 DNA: TGTGCCAGCAGAAAGACTAGCGGGGCGGGTTCAAATGAGCAGTTCTTC; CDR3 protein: CASRKTSGAGSNEQFF
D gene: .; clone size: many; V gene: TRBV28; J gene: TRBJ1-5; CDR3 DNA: TGTGCCAGCAGTCCAGGGGAGGGGAGAAGCAATCAGCCCCAGCATTTT; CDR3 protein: CASSPGEGRSNQPQHF
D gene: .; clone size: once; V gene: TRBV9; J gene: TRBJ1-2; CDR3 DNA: TGTGCCAGCAGCGTAGCTACAGGGCAGGGGCGACAGGCGCGGGATGGCTACACCTTC; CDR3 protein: CASSVATGQGRQARDGYTF
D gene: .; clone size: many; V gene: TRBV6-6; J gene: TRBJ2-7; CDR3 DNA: TGTGCCAGCAGCTTCTACGTGACAGCGGAGCAGTACTTC; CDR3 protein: CASSFYVTAEQYF
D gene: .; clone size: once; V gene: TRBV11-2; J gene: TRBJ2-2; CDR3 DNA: TGTGCCAGCAGCTCGACCCACGGAGGGAACACCGGGGAGCTGTTTTTT; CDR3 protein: CASSSTHGGNTGELFF
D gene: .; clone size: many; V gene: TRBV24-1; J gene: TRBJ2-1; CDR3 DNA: TGTGCCACAGGGACCTCCAAAGGGGGTTACAATGAGCAGTTCTTC; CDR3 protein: CATGTSKGGYNEQFF
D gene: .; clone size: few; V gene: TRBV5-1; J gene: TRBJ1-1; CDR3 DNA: TGCGCCAGCAGCGTTCGTCCGTTGGGGGTGAACACTGAAGCTTTCTTT; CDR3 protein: CASSVRPLGVNTEAFF
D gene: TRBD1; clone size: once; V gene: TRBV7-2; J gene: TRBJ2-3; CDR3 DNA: TGTGCCAGCAGCTTAGGCCGGACAGGGGTCACAGATACGCAGTATTTT; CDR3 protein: CASSLGRTGVTDTQYF
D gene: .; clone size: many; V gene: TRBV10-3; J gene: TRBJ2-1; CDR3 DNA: TGTGCCATCAGTGTGTCGGGGACCAGCAATGAGCAGTTCTTC; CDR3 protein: CAISVSGTSNEQFF
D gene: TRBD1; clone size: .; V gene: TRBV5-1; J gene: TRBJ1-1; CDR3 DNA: TGCGCCAGCAGCTTTAGACAGGGAGGTACTGAAGCTTTCTTT; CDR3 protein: CASSFRQGGTEAFF
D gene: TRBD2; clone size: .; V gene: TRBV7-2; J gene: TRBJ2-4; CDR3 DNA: TGTGCCAGCAGTTCAATTGGGGCCACGGGAGGGGGGACCCACTACTTC; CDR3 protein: CASSSIGATGGGTHYF
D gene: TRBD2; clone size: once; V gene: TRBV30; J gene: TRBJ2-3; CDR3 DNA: TGTGCCTGGACCTCGGGACTAGCGATCACGCAGTATTTT; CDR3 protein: CAWTSGLAITQYF
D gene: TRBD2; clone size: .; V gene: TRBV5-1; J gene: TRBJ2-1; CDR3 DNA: TGCGCCAGCAGCTTGCCCACTAGCGGGTCCTACAATGAGCAGTTCTTC; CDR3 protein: CASSLPTSGSYNEQFF
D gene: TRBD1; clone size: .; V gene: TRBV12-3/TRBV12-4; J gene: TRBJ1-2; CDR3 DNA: TGTGCCAGCAAGCGTGGACAGGGAGGCTACACCTTC; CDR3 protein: CASKRGQGGYTF
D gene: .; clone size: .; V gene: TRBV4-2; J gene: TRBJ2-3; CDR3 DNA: TGTGCCAGCAGCCAAGATGAGGGTACGCAGTATTTT; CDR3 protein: CASSQDEGTQYF
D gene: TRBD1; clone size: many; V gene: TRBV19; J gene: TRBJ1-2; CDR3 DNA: TGTGCCAGTAGTATGGCGCAGGGGGCGCATGGCTACACCTTC; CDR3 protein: CASSMAQGAHGYTF
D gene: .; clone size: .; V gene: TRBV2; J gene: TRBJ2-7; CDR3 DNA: TGTACCAGCAGCCAAACACGGGGGTATCAGTACTTC; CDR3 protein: CTSSQTRGYQYF
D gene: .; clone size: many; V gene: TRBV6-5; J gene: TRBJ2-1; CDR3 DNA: TGTGCCACCCACGACTGGAGCTCCTACAATGAGCAGTTCTTC; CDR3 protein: CATHDWSSYNEQFF
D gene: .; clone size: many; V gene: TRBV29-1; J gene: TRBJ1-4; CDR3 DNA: TGCAGCGTTGAATCCCGGGAAAGGGGCGAAAAACTGTTTTTT; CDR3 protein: CSVESRERGEKLFF
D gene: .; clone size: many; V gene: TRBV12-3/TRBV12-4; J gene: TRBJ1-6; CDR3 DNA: TGTGCCAGCAGTTTAGCGGCGGGGTCACCCCTCCACTTT; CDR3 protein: CASSLAAGSPLHF